Below, 11 T cell receptor beta chains from the same sample are listed, as sequenced in a study of control samples from healthy donors and cancer patients. The table came from immunoSEQ multiplex PCR; TCRdb's copy has only in-frame clones and leaves some out. The table has tens of thousands of clones, about nine tenths seen once. Sequencing used blood. These receptors all come from a woman in her 70s in good health.

The chain recombines TRBV10-2 with TRBJ1-1; D is ambiguous. Per germline, CDR1 WSHSY and CDR2 SAAADI. V was shortened by 2 bases and J by 9 bases, with 13 bases between the two germline ends. This CDR3 contains 13 residues. CDR3 sequence (DNA): TGCGCCAGCAGTGAGGAGGAGGTGGGAAAAGCTTTCTTT. This encodes CASSEEEVGKAFF.

This clone appeared once. CDR3 region: CSVEEPQRGNTIYF. In DNA form, the CDR3 reads TGCAGCGTTGAGGAGCCCCAAAGGGGAAACACCATATATTTT. V is TRBV29-1 and J is TRBJ1-3; D call uncertain. The germline V gene encodes CDR1 SQVTM and CDR2 ANQGSEA. This CDR3 spans 14 amino acids. Trimming removed 3 bases at V and 4 bases at J, with 13 bases between. Full variable domain (outside the CDR3, taken from reference TRBV29-1 and TRBJ1-3): SAVISQKPSRDICQRGTSLTIQCQVDSQVTMMFWYRQQPGQSLTLIATANQGSEATYESGFVIDKFPISRPNLTFSTLTVSNMSPEDSSIYLCSVEEPQRGNTIYFGEGSWLTVV.

V usage is TRBV5-8 and J usage is TRBJ2-3; D unresolved. Trimming stripped 0 bases from V and 2 bases from J, with 1 base between. The CDR3 has 12 residues. CDR1 and CDR2 from the germline V gene are SGHTS and YDEGEE. CDR3 in amino acids: CASSLATDTQYF. CDR3 nucleotides: TGTGCCAGCAGCTTGGCCACAGATACGCAGTATTTT.

This chain links TRBV19 with TRBJ1-1; the D is unclear. Germline V lookup: CDR1 LNHDA, CDR2 SQIVND (reference sequence). V lost 6 bases, J lost 2 bases, and 10 bases lay in between. The CDR3 length is 13 residues. The CDR3 nucleotides are TGTGCCAGTAGGGTCGGTTCAAACACTGAAGCTTTCTTT. It is translated as CASRVGSNTEAFF.

The J gene is TRBJ1-4, the V gene TRBV19, with no clear D. The CDR3 extends over 14 amino acids. V lost 4 bases and J lost 3, with 9 bases in between. Germline assignment: CDR1 LNHDA and CDR2 SQIVND (reference sequence). The CDR3 DNA sequence: TGTGCCAGTAGTACCGGAACCCCTAATGAAAAACTGTTTTTT. It translates to CASSTGTPNEKLFF.

The J gene is TRBJ2-3, the V gene TRBV19; no definite D call. CDR3 length: 16 amino acids. Germline V gene lookup returns CDR1 LNHDA and CDR2 SQIVND (reference sequence). The ends were cut back, 4 bases at V and 0 bases at J, with 14 bases in the middle. Written as DNA, the CDR3 is TGTGCCAGTAGTACACAGCCTATAGGCAGCACAGATACGCAGTATTTT. Amino acids: CASSTQPIGSTDTQYF.

The chain joins TRBV7-2 to TRBJ2-7; a possible D gene is TRBD1 (5 bases). The CDR3 has 13 residues. From germline, CDR1 is SGHTA and CDR2 FQGNSA. V lost 1 base to trimming and J lost 7 bases, with 11 bases between them. CDR3 protein: CASSLGPGREQYF. CDR3 bases: TGTGCCAGCAGCTTAGGGCCAGGGCGAGAGCAGTACTTC.

This clone was seen a single time. The chain is built from TRBV7-9 and TRBJ2-1; 9 positions match TRBD2. With V trimmed by 5 bases and J by 7 bases, 15 bases remained unmatched. Germline V gene data show CDR1 as SEHNR and CDR2 as FQNEAQ (reference sequence). This CDR3 comprises 17 residues. CDR3 residues: CASSPHPVAGVRNEQFF. The CDR3 DNA sequence: TGTGCCAGCAGCCCCCACCCTGTAGCGGGAGTAAGAAATGAGCAGTTCTTC.

DNA for the CDR3: TGTGCCTGGAGTGTAGGACAGGGGGCCGGCAATCAGCCCCAGCATTTT. Protein: CAWSVGQGAGNQPQHF. This chain uses TRBV30 with TRBJ1-5; 11 bases match TRBD1. The CDR3 runs 16 residues. Trimming at V came to 0 bases and at J to 2 bases, leaving 3 bases not matched to a gene. Germline values: CDR1 GTSNPN, CDR2 SVGIG (reference sequence).

The V gene is TRBV29-1, the J gene TRBJ1-2; 7 bases line up with TRBD1. The germline CDR1 and CDR2 sequences are SQVTM and ANQGSEA. The CDR3 is 11 amino acids. Trimming took 6 bases from V and 6 from J; bases not matched to a gene: 4. This CDR3 is CSVWTGDGYTF. CDR3 bases: TGCAGCGTCTGGACAGGCGATGGCTACACCTTC.

The genes are TRBV4-1 and TRBJ1-1; 8 positions match TRBD1. CDR1 is MGHRA, CDR2 YSYEKL, per germline. This CDR3 spans 16 amino acids. Trimming at V came to 4 bases and at J to 1 base, leaving 8 bases not matched to a gene. CDR3 sequence: CASSRNAGGKNTEAFF. In DNA, the CDR3 is TGCGCCAGCAGCCGAAACGCAGGGGGCAAGAACACTGAAGCTTTCTTT.